The 22 T cell receptor beta chains reported below all come from one sample, sequenced in a study of blood T cell repertoires in COVID-19. Sequencing was performed with immunoSEQ multiplex PCR; in TCRdb, only in-frame clones are kept and a portion is missing. This table holds under 200,000 clones, roughly 80% found once. Sequenced: peripheral blood. The receptor set was obtained from a man aged 60 to 75 with acute or convalescent COVID-19.

This clone has only a few counts. The chain couples TRBV28 to TRBJ1-2, with D possibly TRBD1 on 5 matching bases. CDR1 MDHEN and CDR2 SYDVKM come from the germline V gene. The CDR3 totals 13 residues. V dropped 4 bases and J dropped 4 bases, with 10 bases sitting between them. CDR3 loop: CASSYGGAYGYTF. In DNA form, the CDR3 reads TGTGCCAGCAGTTACGGGGGTGCCTATGGCTACACCTTC.

The CDR3 nucleotides are TGCGCCAGCAGCGTAACAGGGTCGAATGAAAAACTGTTTTTT. Its translation: CASSVTGSNEKLFF. This chain connects TRBV5-1 to TRBJ1-4; weak D call: TRBD1 (6 bases). The CDR3 contains 14 residues. Germline assignment: CDR1 SGHRS and CDR2 YFSETQ. V gave up 4 bases and J gave up 5 bases, with 12 bases separating them.

V is TRBV27 and J is TRBJ2-2, with no clear D. From germline, CDR1 is MNHEY and CDR2 SMNVEV (reference sequence). Trimming stripped 0 bases from V and 3 bases from J, with 5 bases between. The CDR3 is 14 amino acids. CDR3: CASSLSADTGELFF. For the CDR3, the DNA is TGTGCCAGCAGTTTATCGGCCGACACCGGGGAGCTGTTTTTT.

The rearrangement links TRBV6-2 or TRBV6-3 to TRBJ1-2; the D gene is possibly TRBD1 (5 bases). CDR1 and CDR2 from the germline V gene are MNHEY and SVGEGT. This CDR3 has 13 residues. V dropped 3 bases and J dropped 10 bases, with 15 bases sitting between them. CDR3 amino acids: CASSYMTKGHYTF. The CDR3 DNA reads TGTGCCAGCAGTTATATGACGAAGGGGCACTACACCTTC.

V usage is TRBV19 and J usage is TRBJ2-5; possibly TRBD2 for D (5 bases). The length of the CDR3 is 15 residues. Germline CDR1 reads LNHDA; CDR2 reads SQIVND (reference sequence). The V and J ends lost 4 bases and 0 bases respectively, with 12 bases between them. This CDR3 is CASSTSRAYQETQYF. The CDR3 DNA follows: TGTGCCAGTAGTACTAGCCGCGCGTACCAAGAGACCCAGTACTTC. Based on the CDR3 plus reference TRBV19 and TRBJ2-5, the full variable domain is DGGITQSPKYLFRKEGQNVTLSCEQNLNHDAMYWYRQDPGQGLRLIYYSQIVNDFQKGDIAEGYSVSREKKESFPLTVTSAQKNPTAFYLCASSTSRAYQETQYFGPGTRLLVL.

V gene TRBV28 combines with J gene TRBJ2-2; TRBD1 aligns across 8 bases. V lost 7 bases, J lost 6 bases, and 10 bases stayed unmatched. CDR1 MDHEN and CDR2 SYDVKM come from the germline V gene. The CDR3 runs to 15 residues. CDR3 sequence (DNA): TGTGCCAGCATCTCCTCGGACAGGGTATCCGGGGAGCTGTTTTTT. Translating it yields CASISSDRVSGELFF.

The chain links TRBV4-3 to TRBJ1-6, with TRBD1 identical over 9 bases. CDR3 length: 15 amino acids. Germline CDR1 LGHNA, CDR2 YSLEER. The junction had 8 bases not matched to a gene; V was cut back by 4 bases and J by 10 bases. Here the CDR3 reads CASSLTQGAGSPLHF. The CDR3 nucleotides read TGCGCCAGCAGCCTAACACAGGGGGCTGGATCACCCCTCCACTTT.

Only a few counts were recorded for this clone. V and J are TRBV3-1 (or the pseudogene TRBV3-2) and TRBJ2-1, with D maybe TRBD2 (7 bases). This CDR3 region has 15 residues. Germline CDR1 is LGHDT and CDR2 is YNNKEL (reference sequence). Trimming cost V 3 bases and J 7 bases, with 16 bases left between them. CDR3 protein: CASSQVEGGWNEQFF. The DNA for the CDR3 is TGTGCCAGCAGCCAGGTTGAGGGGGGGTGGAATGAGCAGTTCTTC.

In this sample, this clone turned up a few times. CDR3 in DNA: TGTGCCAGCAGCGGAACTACGGGGGGTCGGAATGAGCAGTTCTTC. It encodes CASSGTTGGRNEQFF. The chain carries TRBV9 and TRBJ2-1; TRBD2 matches 7 bases. With V trimmed by 3 bases and J by 7 bases, 10 bases remained unmatched. The CDR3 contains 15 residues. Germline V gives CDR1 SGDLS, CDR2 YYNGEE.

CDR3 in amino acids: CASSRSSGGYTDTQYF. In nucleotides, the CDR3 is TGCGCCAGCAGCCGATCTAGCGGGGGGTACACAGATACGCAGTATTTT. V usage is TRBV4-3 and J usage is TRBJ2-3; TRBD2 aligns across 11 bases. CDR3 length equals 16 residues. Trimming at V came to 4 bases and at J to 2 bases, leaving 5 bases not matched to a gene. Germline V gives CDR1 LGHNA, CDR2 YSLEER.

V usage is TRBV11-3 and J usage is TRBJ2-2; 8 nucleotides agree with TRBD1. This CDR3 contains 16 residues. The J segment lost 1 base and the V segment lost 3 bases, leaving 4 bases of the junction unmatched. Germline V lookup: CDR1 SGHNT, CDR2 YENEEA. CDR3 nucleotides: TGTGCCAGCAGCTTCGGACAGGGTGAGAACACCGGGGAGCTGTTTTTT. It is translated as CASSFGQGENTGELFF.

This chain links TRBV18 with TRBJ2-5, with D perhaps matching TRBD1 (7 bases). Germline V gene data show CDR1 as KGHSH and CDR2 as LQKENI. The CDR3 spans 16 residues. V was pared by 0 bases and J by 5 bases, with 16 bases between. Written as DNA, the CDR3 is TGTGCCAGCTCACCACCGGCAGGGGGGAATTGGGAGACCCAGTACTTC. The encoded protein is CASSPPAGGNWETQYF. Drawing the rest from reference TRBV18 and TRBJ2-5, the complete variable domain is NAGVMQNPRHLVRRRGQEARLRCSPMKGHSHVYWYRQLPEEGLKFMVYLQKENIIDESGMPKERFSAEFPKEGPSILRIQQVVRGDSAAYFCASSPPAGGNWETQYFGPGTRLLVL.

V is TRBV7-9 and J is TRBJ2-3; weak D call: TRBD2 (7 bases). CDR3 length: 15 amino acids. The germline gives CDR1 SEHNR, CDR2 FQNEAQ (reference sequence). Trimming removed 5 bases from V and 1 base from J, with 13 bases in between. The CDR3 region has the DNA TGTGCCAGCAGCCCAGGGGCGGGGGGCACAGATACGCAGTATTTT. Its translation is CASSPGAGGTDTQYF.

This clone was counted ten times or more. The chain is built from TRBV19 and TRBJ1-5; tentatively, D is TRBD1 (6 bases). Trimming removed 6 bases at V and 6 bases at J, with 15 bases between. This CDR3 comprises 14 residues. Germline loops: CDR1 LNHDA, CDR2 SQIVND (reference sequence). CDR3: CASSGRGGVQPQHF. The CDR3 DNA reads as TGTGCCAGTAGCGGTAGGGGGGGCGTTCAGCCCCAGCATTTT.

J is TRBJ2-5 and V is TRBV5-4, with 10 bases identical to TRBD2. V lost 4 bases and J lost 3; bases outside the gene matches: 12. From germline, CDR1 is SGHNT and CDR2 YYREEE (reference sequence). The CDR3 has 17 amino acids. CDR3 region: CASSLVGSGGPKETQYF. DNA of the CDR3: TGTGCCAGCAGCCTCGTAGGTAGCGGGGGGCCAAAAGAGACCCAGTACTTC. Supplemented by reference TRBV5-4 and TRBJ2-5, the full variable domain reads ETGVTQSPTHLIKTRGQQVTLRCSSQSGHNTVSWYQQALGQGPQFIFQYYREEENGRGNFPPRFSGLQFPNYSSELNVNALELDDSALYLCASSLVGSGGPKETQYFGPGTRLLVL.

The chain uses TRBV11-2 and TRBJ1-1; tentatively, D is TRBD1 (5 bases). The CDR3 is made up of 16 amino acids. V was clipped by 2 bases and J by 8 bases, with 21 bases between them. The V gene's germline CDR1 is SGHAT and CDR2 FQNNGV. The CDR3 is CASSLQGVGHGEEAFF. The CDR3 DNA sequence: TGTGCCAGCAGCTTACAAGGGGTCGGTCATGGGGAAGAAGCTTTCTTT.

J is TRBJ1-5 and V is TRBV12-3 or TRBV12-4; TRBD1 matches 7 bases. This CDR3 has 13 amino acids. V lost 10 bases and J lost 4; bases outside the gene matches: 7. Here the CDR3 DNA reads TGTGCCACCCAAAGGGGGCCTAATCAGCCCCAGCATTTT. This encodes CATQRGPNQPQHF.

The chain employs TRBV21-1 and TRBJ1-1; the table assigns TRBD1, which was not confirmed against the DNA. TRBV21-1 is termed a pseudogene. This CDR3 comprises 16 residues. The CDR3 nucleotides read TGTGCCAGCCCGATCATAAGACAGGGGGGTCACACTGAAGCTTTCTTT. It is translated as CASPIIRQGGHTEAFF.

The V call is TRBV6-2 or TRBV6-3, the J call TRBJ2-5, with 8 bases matching TRBD1. Germline CDR1 is MNHEY and CDR2 is SVGEGT. The CDR3 sequence is 16 residues long. The V segment lost 4 bases and the J segment 5 bases; nucleotides outside the gene matches: 12. The CDR3 reads CASSFEEDREQETQYF. In nucleotides, the CDR3 is TGTGCCAGCAGTTTCGAAGAGGACAGGGAACAGGAGACCCAGTACTTC.

This clone was counted only a few times. The chain carries TRBV5-4 and TRBJ2-7; 8 bases map to TRBD2. Germline CDR1 reads SGHNT; CDR2 reads YYREEE (reference sequence). V shed 0 bases, J shed 6 bases, and the junction held 5 bases outside the gene matches. The CDR3 length is 14 residues. As DNA, the CDR3 is TGTGCCAGCAGCTTGGACGGGAGGGTACTCGAGCAGTACTTC. Protein: CASSLDGRVLEQYF.

The chain combines TRBV5-6 with TRBJ2-7; 7 nucleotides match TRBD2. The CDR3 runs 15 residues. The germline CDR1 and CDR2 sequences are SGHDT and YYEEEE. Unmatched junction bases numbered 9, after V lost 4 bases and J lost 2 bases. CDR3 sequence: CASSQGGVFPYEQYF. CDR3 coding DNA: TGTGCCAGCAGCCAGGGAGGGGTGTTCCCCTACGAGCAGTACTTC.

The J gene is TRBJ1-5, the V gene TRBV7-2; D possibly corresponds to TRBD1 (5 bases). The germline V gene has CDR1 SGHTA and CDR2 FQGNSA. Trimming shortened V by 3 bases and J by 9 bases, and 12 bases separated the two germline ends. This CDR3 spans 13 amino acids. The CDR3 bases are TGTGCCAGCAGCTTGACAGAAATCATGCCCCAGCATTTT. Its translation is CASSLTEIMPQHF.